This record covers a single T cell receptor (beta chain). V dropped 4 bases and J dropped 6 bases, with 24 bases sitting between them. The CDR3 is made up of 17 amino acids. Looked up from germline, CDR1 is LNHNV and CDR2 is YYDKDF (reference sequence). The sample comes from a study of technical replicates of blood from a handful of donors. Only in-frame clones appear in the TCRdb table, and some are missing; sequencing was by immunoSEQ multiplex PCR. The top ten hold over 0.35% of the sample, which has tens of thousands of clones, approximately 94% seen once. This receptor was taken from a human donor in good health. Sequencing was performed on T cells isolated from PBMCs. The rearrangement joins TRBV15 to TRBJ1-1; D gene unclear. Written as DNA, the CDR3 is TGTGCCACCAGCAACGGAGCGGGGTTCGGGAGTAGGCCTGAAGCTTTCTTT. This gives the protein CATSNGAGFGSRPEAFF. Full variable domain (missing parts from reference TRBV15 and TRBJ1-1): DAMVIQNPRYQVTQFGKPVTLSCSQTLNHNVMYWYQQKSSQAPKLLFHYYDKDFNNEADTPDNFQSRRPNTSFCFLDIRSPGLGDTAMYLCATSNGAGFGSRPEAFFGQGTRLTVV.